These T cell receptor beta chains were read from a single sample in a study of blood T cell repertoires in COVID-19. The data were produced by immunoSEQ multiplex PCR, yet TCRdb's version contains in-frame clones alone and is incomplete. Here the sample spans under 200,000 clones, approximately 81% being singletons. What was sequenced was peripheral blood. All receptors derive from a woman in her seventies with COVID-19, enrolled during active disease. CDR3s include the opening cysteine and the closing phenylalanine or tryptophan. D genes are given only for firm matches. Size tells how often a clone was seen (once, few, many) or the class of an expanded clone, and some rows leave it out.

clone_size: NA
v_call: TRBV5-6
d_call: NA
j_call: TRBJ1-4
cdr3_nt: TGTGCCAGCAGCCCCCCTGGGGGGGCTAATGAAAAACTGTTTTTT
cdr3_aa: CASSPPGGANEKLFF

clone_size: NA
v_call: TRBV6-2/TRBV6-3
d_call: TRBD2
j_call: TRBJ2-5
cdr3_nt: TGTGCCAGCAGTCCCCTAGCGGGGATACAAGAGACCCAGTACTTC
cdr3_aa: CASSPLAGIQETQYF

clone_size: NA
v_call: TRBV25-1
d_call: TRBD2
j_call: TRBJ2-1
cdr3_nt: TGTGCCAGCAGTCTCTCTCGGGGAGCGGGGGTTTTCAATGAGCAGTTCTTC
cdr3_aa: CASSLSRGAGVFNEQFF

clone_size: once
v_call: TRBV30
d_call: TRBD1
j_call: TRBJ1-2
cdr3_nt: TGTGCCTGGAGGGGTACCCGTGACAGGGGAGGTTCTGGAGGCTACACCTTC
cdr3_aa: CAWRGTRDRGGSGGYTF

clone_size: NA
v_call: TRBV10-3
d_call: TRBD1
j_call: TRBJ1-2
cdr3_nt: TGTGCCATCAGTCCGGACAGGGGGAGTAAGGGCTACACCTTC
cdr3_aa: CAISPDRGSKGYTF

clone_size: NA
v_call: TRBV19
d_call: NA
j_call: TRBJ1-2
cdr3_nt: TGTGCCAGTAGTATAGAGACAAACTATGGCTACACCTTC
cdr3_aa: CASSIETNYGYTF

clone_size: few
v_call: TRBV11-2
d_call: NA
j_call: TRBJ2-7
cdr3_nt: TGTGCCACGGCCAGGTCACCCTTCTACGAGCAGTACTTC
cdr3_aa: CATARSPFYEQYF

clone_size: NA
v_call: TRBV5-1
d_call: TRBD1
j_call: TRBJ1-2
cdr3_nt: TGCGCCAGCAGCTTGCACACAGGGGGCGGTGATGGCTACACCTTC
cdr3_aa: CASSLHTGGGDGYTF

clone_size: NA
v_call: TRBV19
d_call: TRBD2
j_call: TRBJ2-3
cdr3_nt: TGTGCCAGTAGTATAAGGCCTAGCGGGAGGCCGGGGGATACGCAGTATTTT
cdr3_aa: CASSIRPSGRPGDTQYF

clone_size: few
v_call: TRBV7-2
d_call: NA
j_call: TRBJ2-1
cdr3_nt: TGTGCCAGCAGCTTAGCGCGGGGTGAGCAGTTCTTC
cdr3_aa: CASSLARGEQFF

clone_size: NA
v_call: TRBV28
d_call: TRBD1
j_call: TRBJ2-4
cdr3_nt: TGTGCCAGCAGCCGGACAGGGGCGACCCAGGGGCAGTACTTC
cdr3_aa: CASSRTGATQGQYF

clone_size: few
v_call: TRBV30
d_call: NA
j_call: TRBJ1-3
cdr3_nt: TGTGCCTGGAGCCTCGGCGGCGGAAACACCATATATTTT
cdr3_aa: CAWSLGGGNTIYF

clone_size: NA
v_call: TRBV10-2
d_call: NA
j_call: TRBJ1-1
cdr3_nt: TGCGCCAGCAGTGAGTGGGCAGAGGAAGCTTTCTTT
cdr3_aa: CASSEWAEEAFF

clone_size: NA
v_call: TRBV6-1
d_call: NA
j_call: TRBJ2-7
cdr3_nt: TGTGCCAGCAGTGAAGCGCCCCAAACAGGTATCTACGAGCAGTACTTC
cdr3_aa: CASSEAPQTGIYEQYF

clone_size: NA
v_call: TRBV7-8
d_call: NA
j_call: TRBJ2-1
cdr3_nt: TGTGCCAGCAGCTTAGGCAGGGAAGATGAGCAGTTCTTC
cdr3_aa: CASSLGREDEQFF

clone_size: few
v_call: TRBV19
d_call: NA
j_call: TRBJ1-3
cdr3_nt: TGTGCCAGTACCGAGACTAGGTCTGGAAACACCATATATTTT
cdr3_aa: CASTETRSGNTIYF

clone_size: NA
v_call: TRBV29-1
d_call: TRBD2
j_call: TRBJ2-6
cdr3_nt: TGCAGCGTTGACTCGGTGGGAGGGGACTCTGGGGCCAACGTCCTGACTTTC
cdr3_aa: CSVDSVGGDSGANVLTF

clone_size: NA
v_call: TRBV28
d_call: TRBD2
j_call: TRBJ2-3
cdr3_nt: TGTGCCAGCAGCCGACAGGGACTAGCGGGCACAGATACGCAGTATTTT
cdr3_aa: CASSRQGLAGTDTQYF

clone_size: NA
v_call: TRBV29-1
d_call: TRBD1
j_call: TRBJ2-1
cdr3_nt: TGCAGCGTTGCGAGACAGGGGAGCGGTGAGCAGTTCTTC
cdr3_aa: CSVARQGSGEQFF

clone_size: NA
v_call: TRBV6-7
d_call: NA
j_call: TRBJ1-5
cdr3_nt: TGTGCCAGCATCCGAGGAGGGCTTAATCAGCCCCAGCATTTT
cdr3_aa: CASIRGGLNQPQHF

clone_size: NA
v_call: TRBV10-1
d_call: NA
j_call: TRBJ2-3
cdr3_nt: TGCGCCAGCAGTGAGGGAACGGCGGGACTCACAGATACGCAGTATTTT
cdr3_aa: CASSEGTAGLTDTQYF

clone_size: NA
v_call: TRBV28
d_call: TRBD1
j_call: TRBJ1-2
cdr3_nt: TGTGCCAGCAGTTTAATCTCCCAGACAGGGCCGGGGGGCTACACCTTC
cdr3_aa: CASSLISQTGPGGYTF

clone_size: NA
v_call: TRBV25-1
d_call: NA
j_call: TRBJ1-3
cdr3_nt: TGTGCCAGCAGTGCAGTGACACCCTCTGGAAACACCATATATTTT
cdr3_aa: CASSAVTPSGNTIYF

clone_size: few
v_call: TRBV19
d_call: TRBD1
j_call: TRBJ1-5
cdr3_nt: TGTGCCAGTAGTAACAGGGGGCCCTATCAGCCCCAGCATTTT
cdr3_aa: CASSNRGPYQPQHF

clone_size: NA
v_call: TRBV5-1
d_call: TRBD1
j_call: TRBJ2-1
cdr3_nt: TGCGCCAGCAGCTTTCCTGGAAAGGGACAGGGATACAATGAGCAGTTCTTC
cdr3_aa: CASSFPGKGQGYNEQFF

clone_size: NA
v_call: TRBV3-1/TRBV3-2
d_call: NA
j_call: TRBJ1-2
cdr3_nt: TGTGCCAGCAGCCGCACTGGGGGCGGCGACGGCTACACCTTC
cdr3_aa: CASSRTGGGDGYTF

clone_size: NA
v_call: TRBV4-1
d_call: NA
j_call: TRBJ1-1
cdr3_nt: TGCGCCAGCAGAGACCCCTTTGGAGGGAACACTGAAGCTTTCTTT
cdr3_aa: CASRDPFGGNTEAFF

clone_size: NA
v_call: TRBV10-3
d_call: TRBD1
j_call: TRBJ1-5
cdr3_nt: TGTGCCATCAGTGATGAGGGGGCCTCCAATCAGCCCCAGCATTTT
cdr3_aa: CAISDEGASNQPQHF

clone_size: NA
v_call: TRBV19
d_call: TRBD1
j_call: TRBJ1-5
cdr3_nt: TGTGCCAGTAGTATACTCCCCACAGGGGTAGAACAGCCCCAGCATTTT
cdr3_aa: CASSILPTGVEQPQHF

clone_size: NA
v_call: TRBV10-3
d_call: NA
j_call: TRBJ1-3
cdr3_nt: TGTGCCATCAGTGGGGGGACAGGAAACACCATATATTTT
cdr3_aa: CAISGGTGNTIYF

clone_size: NA
v_call: TRBV27
d_call: NA
j_call: TRBJ2-7
cdr3_nt: TGTGCCAGCAGTTCTCTTCCTCCGGGACAAGCTTACTACGAGCAGTACTTC
cdr3_aa: CASSSLPPGQAYYEQYF

clone_size: NA
v_call: TRBV24-1
d_call: NA
j_call: TRBJ1-5
cdr3_nt: TGTGCCACCGGGGGGGCTCGTAGCAATCAGCCCCAGCATTTT
cdr3_aa: CATGGARSNQPQHF

clone_size: once
v_call: TRBV3-1/TRBV3-2
d_call: NA
j_call: TRBJ2-7
cdr3_nt: TGTGCCAGCAGCCAAGGGCGACAGACCTACGAGCAGTACTTC
cdr3_aa: CASSQGRQTYEQYF

clone_size: NA
v_call: TRBV30
d_call: NA
j_call: TRBJ2-7
cdr3_nt: TGTGCCTGGAGGGACACCTCGTCCCTTACTTACGAGCAGTACTTC
cdr3_aa: CAWRDTSSLTYEQYF

clone_size: NA
v_call: TRBV6-6
d_call: TRBD1
j_call: TRBJ2-5
cdr3_nt: TGTGCCAGCAGAAGGGACAGGGACAGACTGGAGACCCAGTACTTC
cdr3_aa: CASRRDRDRLETQYF

clone_size: NA
v_call: TRBV15
d_call: NA
j_call: TRBJ2-1
cdr3_nt: TGTGCCACCAGCTATATTCCGGTCTCCTACAATGAGCAGTTCTTC
cdr3_aa: CATSYIPVSYNEQFF

clone_size: NA
v_call: TRBV6-5
d_call: TRBD2
j_call: TRBJ2-1
cdr3_nt: TGTGCCAGCAGGTTTACGACTAGCGGGACCAGTGAGCAGTTCTTC
cdr3_aa: CASRFTTSGTSEQFF

clone_size: few
v_call: TRBV7-9
d_call: NA
j_call: TRBJ1-2
cdr3_nt: TGTGCCAGCAGCCCCATTGACAGTCCGCCCCTCTATGGCTACACCTTC
cdr3_aa: CASSPIDSPPLYGYTF

clone_size: NA
v_call: TRBV7-2
d_call: TRBD2
j_call: TRBJ2-1
cdr3_nt: TGTGCCAGCAGCTTTGGTCTAGCGGGAAGGAATGAGCAGTTCTTC
cdr3_aa: CASSFGLAGRNEQFF

clone_size: NA
v_call: TRBV19
d_call: TRBD2
j_call: TRBJ2-3
cdr3_nt: TGTGCCAGTAGAGAGACTAGCGGGGCTACAGATACGCAGTATTTT
cdr3_aa: CASRETSGATDTQYF

clone_size: NA
v_call: TRBV5-4
d_call: NA
j_call: TRBJ2-2
cdr3_nt: TGTGCCAGCAGCTTGGTACAGGGGAGGACCGGGGAGCTGTTTTTT
cdr3_aa: CASSLVQGRTGELFF

clone_size: NA
v_call: TRBV2
d_call: NA
j_call: TRBJ2-3
cdr3_nt: TGTGCCAGCAGTGAAGGTTTCGGTACGCAGTATTTT
cdr3_aa: CASSEGFGTQYF

clone_size: NA
v_call: TRBV2
d_call: TRBD2
j_call: TRBJ2-2
cdr3_nt: TGTGCCAGCAGTGCTAGCGGGATTAACACCGGGGAGCTGTTTTTT
cdr3_aa: CASSASGINTGELFF

clone_size: NA
v_call: TRBV12-3/TRBV12-4
d_call: NA
j_call: TRBJ1-3
cdr3_nt: TGTGCCAGCAGTTTGTCCAGGGGAAACACCATATATTTT
cdr3_aa: CASSLSRGNTIYF

clone_size: NA
v_call: TRBV30
d_call: TRBD1
j_call: TRBJ1-1
cdr3_nt: TGTGCCTGGACAATCCCAGGGGGCTTGTTCGCTGCTTTCTTT
cdr3_aa: CAWTIPGGLFAAFF

clone_size: NA
v_call: TRBV6-1
d_call: TRBD1
j_call: TRBJ2-1
cdr3_nt: TGTGCCAGCAGTGTGCGAGGGGGACAGGGCTCCTACAATGAGCAGTTCTTC
cdr3_aa: CASSVRGGQGSYNEQFF

clone_size: NA
v_call: TRBV7-3
d_call: NA
j_call: TRBJ1-1
cdr3_nt: TGTGCCAGCAGCTTATCCAGTTCGAACACTGAAGCTTTCTTT
cdr3_aa: CASSLSSSNTEAFF

clone_size: NA
v_call: TRBV28
d_call: NA
j_call: TRBJ1-1
cdr3_nt: TGTGCCAGCACCCCCCTTAGGAGAAACACTGAAGCTTTCTTT
cdr3_aa: CASTPLRRNTEAFF

clone_size: NA
v_call: TRBV19
d_call: NA
j_call: TRBJ1-1
cdr3_nt: TGTGCCAGTAGTATAGGTTGGGGGGGAGCTGAAGCTTTCTTT
cdr3_aa: CASSIGWGGAEAFF